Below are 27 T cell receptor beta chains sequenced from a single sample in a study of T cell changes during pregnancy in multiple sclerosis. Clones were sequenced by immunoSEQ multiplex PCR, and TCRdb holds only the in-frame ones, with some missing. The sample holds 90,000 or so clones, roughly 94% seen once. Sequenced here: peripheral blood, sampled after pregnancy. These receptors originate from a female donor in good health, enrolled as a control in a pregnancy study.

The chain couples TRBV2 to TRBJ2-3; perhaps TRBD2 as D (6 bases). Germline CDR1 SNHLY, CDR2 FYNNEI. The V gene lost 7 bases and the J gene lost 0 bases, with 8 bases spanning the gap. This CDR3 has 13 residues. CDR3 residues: CASNRGSTDTQYF. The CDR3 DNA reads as TGTGCCAGCAATCGGGGGAGCACAGATACGCAGTATTTT.

The CDR3 reads CASSPTGDVQDTQYF. Written as DNA, the CDR3 is TGTGCCAGCAGCCCAACAGGGGATGTGCAAGATACGCAGTATTTT. V is TRBV7-9 and J is TRBJ2-3; 7 bases align to TRBD1. Germline assignment: CDR1 SEHNR and CDR2 FQNEAQ (reference sequence). V gave up 5 bases and J gave up 5 bases; unmatched junction bases: 10. The CDR3 sequence is 15 residues long. Combining the CDR3 with reference TRBV7-9 and TRBJ2-3 gives the whole variable domain DTGVSQNPRHKITKRGQNVTFRCDPISEHNRLYWYRQTLGQGPEFLTYFQNEAQLEKSRLLSDRFSAERPKGSFSTLEIQRTEQGDSAMYLCASSPTGDVQDTQYFGPGTRLTVL.

The CDR3 coding sequence is TGTGCCAGCAGTTTTTCCGGACAGGGGACCTACGAGCAGTACTTC. This translates into CASSFSGQGTYEQYF. This chain uses TRBV27 with TRBJ2-7, with TRBD1 matching over 9 bases. V shed 3 bases and J 2 bases; nucleotides not matched to a gene: 5. This CDR3 has 15 residues. Germline loops: CDR1 MNHEY, CDR2 SMNVEV (reference sequence).

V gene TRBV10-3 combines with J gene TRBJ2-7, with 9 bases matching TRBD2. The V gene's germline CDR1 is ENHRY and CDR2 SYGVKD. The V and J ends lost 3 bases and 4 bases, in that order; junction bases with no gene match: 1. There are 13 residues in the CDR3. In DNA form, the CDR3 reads TGTGCCATCAGTGACGCGGGAGGGTACGAGCAGTACTTC. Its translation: CAISDAGGYEQYF.

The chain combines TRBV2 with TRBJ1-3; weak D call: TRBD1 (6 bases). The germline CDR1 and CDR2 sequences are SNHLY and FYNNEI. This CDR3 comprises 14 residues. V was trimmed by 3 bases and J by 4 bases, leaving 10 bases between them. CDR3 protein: CASSDGGLGNTIYF. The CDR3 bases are TGTGCCAGCAGTGACGGGGGGCTAGGAAACACCATATATTTT.

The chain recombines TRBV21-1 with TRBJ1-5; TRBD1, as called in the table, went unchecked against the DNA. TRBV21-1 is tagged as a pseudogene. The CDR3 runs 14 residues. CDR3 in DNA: TGTGCCAGCAGCACCGGACAGAGCAATCAGCCCCAGCATTTT. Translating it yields CASSTGQSNQPQHF.

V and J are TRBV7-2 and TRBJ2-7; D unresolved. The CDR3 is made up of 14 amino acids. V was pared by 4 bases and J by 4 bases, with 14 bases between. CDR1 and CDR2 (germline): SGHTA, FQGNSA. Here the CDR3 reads CASSSDQDLYEQYF. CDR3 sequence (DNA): TGTGCCAGCAGCTCCGATCAGGATTTATACGAGCAGTACTTC.

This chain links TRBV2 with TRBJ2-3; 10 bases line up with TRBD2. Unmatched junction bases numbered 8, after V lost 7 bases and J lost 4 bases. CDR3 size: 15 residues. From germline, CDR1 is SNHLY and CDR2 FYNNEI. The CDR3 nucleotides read TGTGCCAGCACCGGACTAGCGGAGAGGGCAGATACGCAGTATTTT. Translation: CASTGLAERADTQYF.

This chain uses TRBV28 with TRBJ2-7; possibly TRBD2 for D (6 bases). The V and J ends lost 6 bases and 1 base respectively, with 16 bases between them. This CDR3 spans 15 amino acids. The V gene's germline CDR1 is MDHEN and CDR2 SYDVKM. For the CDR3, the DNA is TGTGCCAGCAGAGAGGAGGGGAGCGAGTCCTACGAGCAGTACTTC. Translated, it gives CASREEGSESYEQYF.

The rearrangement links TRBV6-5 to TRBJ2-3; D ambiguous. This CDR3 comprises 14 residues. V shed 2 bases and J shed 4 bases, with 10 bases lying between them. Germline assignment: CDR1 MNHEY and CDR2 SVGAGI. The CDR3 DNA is TGTGCCAGCAGTTACAGTACAGTGGCAGATACGCAGTATTTT. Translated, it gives CASSYSTVADTQYF.

Here the CDR3 DNA reads TGTGCCAGTAGTACGGGAACGCTAGCGCCTTCCCGGGATACGCAGTATTTT. Its translation: CASSTGTLAPSRDTQYF. The chain recombines TRBV19 with TRBJ2-3; possibly TRBD2 for D (6 bases). Looked up from germline, CDR1 is LNHDA and CDR2 is SQIVND (reference sequence). CDR3 length: 17 amino acids. Trimming took 4 bases from V and 6 from J, leaving 23 bases between them.

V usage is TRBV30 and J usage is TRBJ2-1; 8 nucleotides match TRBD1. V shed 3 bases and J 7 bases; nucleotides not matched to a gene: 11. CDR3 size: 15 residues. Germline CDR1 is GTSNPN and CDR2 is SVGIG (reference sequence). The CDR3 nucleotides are TGTGCCTGGAGCCCCACCGGGACAGGCTGGAATGAGCAGTTCTTC. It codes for CAWSPTGTGWNEQFF. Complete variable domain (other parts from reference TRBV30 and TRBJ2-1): SQTIHQWPATLVQPVGSPLSLECTVEGTSNPNLYWYRQAAGRGLQLLFYSVGIGQISSEVPQNLSASRPQDRQFILSSKKLLLSDSGFYLCAWSPTGTGWNEQFFGPGTRLTVL.

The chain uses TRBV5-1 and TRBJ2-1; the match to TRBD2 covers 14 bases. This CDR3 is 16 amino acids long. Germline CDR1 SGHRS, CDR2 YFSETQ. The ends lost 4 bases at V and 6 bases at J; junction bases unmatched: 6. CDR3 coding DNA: TGCGCCAGCAGCCGGGGACTAGCGGGAGACCTCAATGAGCAGTTCTTC. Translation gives CASSRGLAGDLNEQFF.

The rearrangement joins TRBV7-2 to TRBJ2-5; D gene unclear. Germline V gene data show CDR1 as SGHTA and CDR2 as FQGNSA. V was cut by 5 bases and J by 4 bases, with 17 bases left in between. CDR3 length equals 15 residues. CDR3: CASSPWAKTAETQYF. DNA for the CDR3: TGTGCCAGCAGCCCGTGGGCGAAAACGGCAGAGACCCAGTACTTC.

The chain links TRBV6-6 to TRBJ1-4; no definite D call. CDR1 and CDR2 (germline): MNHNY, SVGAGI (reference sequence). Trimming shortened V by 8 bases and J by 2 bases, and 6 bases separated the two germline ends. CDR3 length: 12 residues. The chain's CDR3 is CASGETNEKLFF. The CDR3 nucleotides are TGTGCCAGCGGGGAGACTAATGAAAAACTGTTTTTT.

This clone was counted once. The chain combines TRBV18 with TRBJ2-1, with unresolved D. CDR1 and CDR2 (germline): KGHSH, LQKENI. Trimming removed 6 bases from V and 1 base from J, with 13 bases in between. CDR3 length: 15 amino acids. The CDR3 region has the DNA TGTGCCAGCTCCCTGGGCCCCGTTTCCTACAATGAGCAGTTCTTC. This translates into CASSLGPVSYNEQFF.

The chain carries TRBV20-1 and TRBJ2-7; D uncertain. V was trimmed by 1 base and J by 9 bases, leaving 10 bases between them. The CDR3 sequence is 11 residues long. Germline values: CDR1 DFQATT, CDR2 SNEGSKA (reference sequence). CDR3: CSARGSWRQYF. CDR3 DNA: TGCAGTGCTAGAGGAAGTTGGAGGCAGTACTTC.

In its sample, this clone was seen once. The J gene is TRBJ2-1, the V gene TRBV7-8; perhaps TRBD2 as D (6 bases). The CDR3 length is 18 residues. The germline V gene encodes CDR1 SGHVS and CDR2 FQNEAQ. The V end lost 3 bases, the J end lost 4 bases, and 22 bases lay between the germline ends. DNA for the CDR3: TGTGCCAGCAGCTTCTGGCTCATCGGCGGGGTCCATTACAATGAGCAGTTCTTC. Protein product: CASSFWLIGGVHYNEQFF. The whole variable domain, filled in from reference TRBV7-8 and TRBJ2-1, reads GAGVSQSPRYKVAKRGQDVALRCDPISGHVSLFWYQQALGQGPEFLTYFQNEAQLDKSGLPSDRFFAERPEGSVSTLKIQRTQQEDSAVYLCASSFWLIGGVHYNEQFFGPGTRLTVL.

The CDR3 region has the DNA TGTGCCAGCAGCTTAGTTGTGGCGGCCAGCTCCTACAATGAGCAGTTCTTC. Translated: CASSLVVAASSYNEQFF. This chain links TRBV7-2 with TRBJ2-1; D call uncertain. The germline V gene has CDR1 SGHTA and CDR2 FQGNSA. Trimming removed 1 base from V and 0 bases from J, with 13 bases in between. The CDR3 sequence is 17 residues long.

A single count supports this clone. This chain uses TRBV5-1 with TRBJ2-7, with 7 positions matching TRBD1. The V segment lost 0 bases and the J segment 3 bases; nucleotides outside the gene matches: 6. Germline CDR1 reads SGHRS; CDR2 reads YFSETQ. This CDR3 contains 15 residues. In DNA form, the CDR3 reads TGCGCCAGCAGCTTGGGGGGGACAGCAGACTACGAGCAGTACTTC. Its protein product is CASSLGGTADYEQYF. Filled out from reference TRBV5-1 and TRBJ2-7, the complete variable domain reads KAGVTQTPRYLIKTRGQQVTLSCSPISGHRSVSWYQQTPGQGLQFLFEYFSETQRNKGNFPGRFSGRQFSNSRSEMNVSTLELGDSALYLCASSLGGTADYEQYFGPGTRLTVT.

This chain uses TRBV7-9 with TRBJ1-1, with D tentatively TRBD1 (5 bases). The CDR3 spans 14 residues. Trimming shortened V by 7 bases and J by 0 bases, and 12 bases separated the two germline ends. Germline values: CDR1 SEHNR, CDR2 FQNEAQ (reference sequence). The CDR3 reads CASTRGLMNTEAFF. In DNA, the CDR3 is TGTGCCAGCACCCGGGGACTGATGAACACTGAAGCTTTCTTT. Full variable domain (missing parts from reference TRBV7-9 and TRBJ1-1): DTGVSQNPRHKITKRGQNVTFRCDPISEHNRLYWYRQTLGQGPEFLTYFQNEAQLEKSRLLSDRFSAERPKGSFSTLEIQRTEQGDSAMYLCASTRGLMNTEAFFGQGTRLTVV.

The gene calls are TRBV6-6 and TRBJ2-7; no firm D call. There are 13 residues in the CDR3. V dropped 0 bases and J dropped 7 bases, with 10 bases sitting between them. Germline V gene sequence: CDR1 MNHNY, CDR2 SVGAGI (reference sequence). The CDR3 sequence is CASSYSMAAEQYF. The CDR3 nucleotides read TGTGCCAGCAGTTACTCGATGGCCGCTGAGCAGTACTTC.

CDR3 in amino acids: CASSPQTSGWGQADTQYF. CDR3 nucleotide sequence: TGCGCCAGCAGCCCGCAGACTAGCGGATGGGGGCAAGCAGATACGCAGTATTTT. The chain links TRBV5-1 to TRBJ2-3; 9 bases fit TRBD2. This CDR3 comprises 18 residues. V lost 4 bases to trimming and J lost 4 bases; unmatched junction nucleotides: 16. In germline, CDR1 is SGHRS, CDR2 YFSETQ.

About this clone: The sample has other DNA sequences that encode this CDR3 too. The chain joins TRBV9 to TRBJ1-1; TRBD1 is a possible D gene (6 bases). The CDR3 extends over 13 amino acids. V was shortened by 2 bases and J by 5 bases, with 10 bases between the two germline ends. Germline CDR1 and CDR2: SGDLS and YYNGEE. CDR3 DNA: TGTGCCAGCAGCGTGGGGGGGCAGACTGAAGCTTTCTTT. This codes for CASSVGGQTEAFF. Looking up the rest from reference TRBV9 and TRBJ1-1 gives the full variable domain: DSGVTQTPKHLITATGQRVTLRCSPRSGDLSVYWYQQSLDQGLQFLIQYYNGEERAKGNILERFSAQQFPDLHSELNLSSLELGDSALYFCASSVGGQTEAFFGQGTRLTVV.

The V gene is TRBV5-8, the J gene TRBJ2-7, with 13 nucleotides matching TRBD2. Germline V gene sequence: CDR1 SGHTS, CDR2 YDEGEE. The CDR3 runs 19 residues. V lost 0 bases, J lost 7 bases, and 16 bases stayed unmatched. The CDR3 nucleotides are TGTGCCAGCAGCTTGGTTGTGGGGGTCCGGACTAGCGGGAGAGGTGAGCAGTACTTC. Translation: CASSLVVGVRTSGRGEQYF.

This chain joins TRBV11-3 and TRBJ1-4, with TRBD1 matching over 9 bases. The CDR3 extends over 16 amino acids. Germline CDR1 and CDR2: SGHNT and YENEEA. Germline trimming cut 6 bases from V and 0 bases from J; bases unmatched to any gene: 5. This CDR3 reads CASSQRQGATNEKLFF. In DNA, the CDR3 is TGTGCCAGCAGTCAGAGACAGGGGGCAACTAATGAAAAACTGTTTTTT.

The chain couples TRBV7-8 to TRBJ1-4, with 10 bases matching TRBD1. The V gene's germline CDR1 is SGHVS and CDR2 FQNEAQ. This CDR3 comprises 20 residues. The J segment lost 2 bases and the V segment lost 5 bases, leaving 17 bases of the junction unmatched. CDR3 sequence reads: CASSPGTGQGVGRTNEKLFF. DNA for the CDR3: TGTGCCAGCAGCCCCGGGACCGGACAGGGGGTGGGTCGGACTAATGAAAAACTGTTTTTT.